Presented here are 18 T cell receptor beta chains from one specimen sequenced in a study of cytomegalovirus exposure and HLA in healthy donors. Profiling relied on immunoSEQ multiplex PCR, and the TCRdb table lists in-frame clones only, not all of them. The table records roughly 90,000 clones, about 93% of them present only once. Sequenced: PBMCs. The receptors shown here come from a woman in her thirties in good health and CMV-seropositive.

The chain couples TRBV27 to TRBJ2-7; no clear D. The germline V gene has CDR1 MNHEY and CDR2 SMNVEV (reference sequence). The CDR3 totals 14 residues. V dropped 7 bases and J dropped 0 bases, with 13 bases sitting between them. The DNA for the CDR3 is TGTGCCAGCAAGGCTCGGTCTAGCTCCTACGAGCAGTACTTC. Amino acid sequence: CASKARSSSYEQYF.

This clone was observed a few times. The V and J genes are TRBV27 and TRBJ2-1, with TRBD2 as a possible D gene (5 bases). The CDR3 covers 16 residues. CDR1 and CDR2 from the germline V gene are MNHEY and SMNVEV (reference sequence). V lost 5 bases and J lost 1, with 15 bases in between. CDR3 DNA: TGTGCCAGCAGTCCCCACGAAGAGGGTTCCTACAATGAGCAGTTCTTC. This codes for CASSPHEEGSYNEQFF.

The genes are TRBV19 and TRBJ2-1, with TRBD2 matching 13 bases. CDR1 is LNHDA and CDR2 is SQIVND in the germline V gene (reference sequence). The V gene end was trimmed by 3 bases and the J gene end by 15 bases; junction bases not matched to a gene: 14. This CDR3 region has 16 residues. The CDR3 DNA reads TGTGCCAGTAGTATCGGGGGATCTGGACTAGCGGGAGTTTTGTTCTTC. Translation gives CASSIGGSGLAGVLFF.

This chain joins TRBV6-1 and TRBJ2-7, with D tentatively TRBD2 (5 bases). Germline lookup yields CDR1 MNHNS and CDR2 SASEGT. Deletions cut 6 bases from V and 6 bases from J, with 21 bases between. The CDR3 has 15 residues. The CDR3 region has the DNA TGTGCCAGCAGGTACGAGGGAGCTCGGGGATCCGAGCAGTACTTC. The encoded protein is CASRYEGARGSEQYF.

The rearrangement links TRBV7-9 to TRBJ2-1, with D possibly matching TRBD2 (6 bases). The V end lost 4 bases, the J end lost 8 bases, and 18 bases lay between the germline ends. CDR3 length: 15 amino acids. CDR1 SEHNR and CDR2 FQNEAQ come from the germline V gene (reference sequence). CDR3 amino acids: CASSSFGGPSDEQFF. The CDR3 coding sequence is TGTGCCAGCAGCTCTTTCGGAGGGCCCTCTGATGAGCAGTTCTTC.

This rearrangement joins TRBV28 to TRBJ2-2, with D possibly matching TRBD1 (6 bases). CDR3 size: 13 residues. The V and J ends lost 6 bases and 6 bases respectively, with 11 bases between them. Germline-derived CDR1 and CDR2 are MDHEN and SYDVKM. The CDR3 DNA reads TGTGCCAGCAGCCCTACAGGGCCCGGGGAGCTGTTTTTT. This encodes CASSPTGPGELFF. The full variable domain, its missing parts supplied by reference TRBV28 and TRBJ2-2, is DVKVTQSSRYLVKRTGEKVFLECVQDMDHENMFWYRQDPGLGLRLIYFSYDVKMKEKGDIPEGYSVSREKKERFSLILESASTNQTSMYLCASSPTGPGELFFGEGSRLTVL.

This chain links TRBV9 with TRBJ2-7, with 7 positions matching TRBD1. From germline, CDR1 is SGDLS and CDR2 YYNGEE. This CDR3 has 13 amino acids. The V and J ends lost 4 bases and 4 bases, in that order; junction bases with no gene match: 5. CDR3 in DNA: TGTGCCAGCAGCTCAGACAGGGAGTACGAGCAGTACTTC. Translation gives CASSSDREYEQYF.

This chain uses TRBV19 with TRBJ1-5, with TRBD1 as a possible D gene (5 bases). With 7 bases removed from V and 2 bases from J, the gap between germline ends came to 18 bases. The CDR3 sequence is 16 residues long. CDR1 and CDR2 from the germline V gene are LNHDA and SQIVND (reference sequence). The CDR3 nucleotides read TGTGCCAGTAATCCCGGGGGGTCGTTTGGCAATCAGCCCCAGCATTTT. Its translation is CASNPGGSFGNQPQHF.

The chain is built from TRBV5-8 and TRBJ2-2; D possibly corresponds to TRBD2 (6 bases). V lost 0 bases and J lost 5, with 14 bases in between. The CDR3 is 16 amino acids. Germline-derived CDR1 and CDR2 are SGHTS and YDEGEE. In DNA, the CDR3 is TGTGCCAGCAGCTTGGTGGCTAGCGCATGGACCGGGGAGCTGTTTTTT. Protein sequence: CASSLVASAWTGELFF.

As DNA, the CDR3 is TGTGCCAGCAGCCAAGGTCATCCGGGGGGCGGGGATGAGCAGTTCTTC. Its protein product is CASSQGHPGGGDEQFF. The rearrangement links TRBV4-2 to TRBJ2-1; D is perhaps TRBD2 (7 bases). Trimming took 1 base from V and 8 from J, leaving 18 bases between them. This CDR3 has 16 amino acids. Germline CDR1 and CDR2: LGHNA and YNFKEQ.

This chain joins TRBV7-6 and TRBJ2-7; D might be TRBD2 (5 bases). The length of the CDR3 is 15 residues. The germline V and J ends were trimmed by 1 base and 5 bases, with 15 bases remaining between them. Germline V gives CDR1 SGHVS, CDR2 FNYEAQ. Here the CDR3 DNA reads TGTGCCAGCAGCTTAGATGGAGGAGTAGGGAACGAGCAGTACTTC. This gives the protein CASSLDGGVGNEQYF.

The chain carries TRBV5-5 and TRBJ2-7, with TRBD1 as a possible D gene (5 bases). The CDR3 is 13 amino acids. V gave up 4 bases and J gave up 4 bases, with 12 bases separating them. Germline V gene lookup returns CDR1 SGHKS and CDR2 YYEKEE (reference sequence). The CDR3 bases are TGTGCCAGCAGCCAAGGGGCAGAATACGAGCAGTACTTC. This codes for CASSQGAEYEQYF. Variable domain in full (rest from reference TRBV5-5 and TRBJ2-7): DAGVTQSPTHLIKTRGQQVTLRCSPISGHKSVSWYQQVLGQGPQFIFQYYEKEERGRGNFPDRFSARQFPNYSSELNVNALLLGDSALYLCASSQGAEYEQYFGPGTRLTVT.

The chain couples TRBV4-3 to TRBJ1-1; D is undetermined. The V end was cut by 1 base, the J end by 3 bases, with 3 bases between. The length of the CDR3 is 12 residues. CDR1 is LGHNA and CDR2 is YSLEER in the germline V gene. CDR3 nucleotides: TGCGCCAGCAGCCAAGCTTACACTGAAGCTTTCTTT. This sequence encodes CASSQAYTEAFF.

Here the CDR3 DNA reads TGTGCCAGCAGTTTGGTTGGGCCATTTAACACTGAAGCTTTCTTT. This translates into CASSLVGPFNTEAFF. The chain is built from TRBV28 and TRBJ1-1; D is unresolved. The ends were cut back, 3 bases at V and 2 bases at J, with 13 bases in the middle. Per germline, CDR1 MDHEN and CDR2 SYDVKM. The CDR3 covers 15 residues.

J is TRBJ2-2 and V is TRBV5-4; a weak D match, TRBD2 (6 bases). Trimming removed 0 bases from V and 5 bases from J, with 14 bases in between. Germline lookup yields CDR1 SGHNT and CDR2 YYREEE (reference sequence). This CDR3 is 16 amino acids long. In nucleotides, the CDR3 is TGTGCCAGCAGCTTGGTTGGTAGCGGCAAAACCGGGGAGCTGTTTTTT. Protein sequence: CASSLVGSGKTGELFF.

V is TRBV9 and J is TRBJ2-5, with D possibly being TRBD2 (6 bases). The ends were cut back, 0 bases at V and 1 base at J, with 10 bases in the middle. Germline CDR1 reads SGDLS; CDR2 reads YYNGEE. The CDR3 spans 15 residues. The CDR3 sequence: CASSVAGVGQETQYF. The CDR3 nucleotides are TGTGCCAGCAGCGTAGCGGGGGTCGGCCAAGAGACCCAGTACTTC. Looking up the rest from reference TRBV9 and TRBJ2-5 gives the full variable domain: DSGVTQTPKHLITATGQRVTLRCSPRSGDLSVYWYQQSLDQGLQFLIQYYNGEERAKGNILERFSAQQFPDLHSELNLSSLELGDSALYFCASSVAGVGQETQYFGPGTRLLVL.

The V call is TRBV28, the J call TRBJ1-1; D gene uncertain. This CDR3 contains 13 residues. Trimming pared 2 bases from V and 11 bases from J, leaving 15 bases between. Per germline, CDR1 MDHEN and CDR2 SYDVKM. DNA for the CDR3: TGTGCCAGCAGTTTAGGAGGTATGGTCGGGGCTTTCTTT. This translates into CASSLGGMVGAFF.

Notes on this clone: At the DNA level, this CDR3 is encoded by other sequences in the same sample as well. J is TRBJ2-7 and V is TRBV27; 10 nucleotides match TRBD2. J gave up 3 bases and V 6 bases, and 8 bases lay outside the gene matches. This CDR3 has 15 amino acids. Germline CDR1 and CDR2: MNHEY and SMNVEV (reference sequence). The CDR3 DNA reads TGTGCCAGCAGCCCCAGACTAGCGGGCCTCTACGAGCAGTACTTC. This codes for CASSPRLAGLYEQYF.